This T cell receptor beta chain was documented in a study of T cell responses to AZD1222 COVID-19 vaccine. Across the study: Second-dose recipients at about 4 or about 12 weeks were treated as one pooled group. Findings and caveats of the study: The donor cohort was predominantly white British with a female majority, and clonal diversity may have been underestimated. The CD4 TCRs associated with vaccination extended across spike and predominated at 160-218 and 743-854.

CDR1 is KGHSH, CDR2 LQKENI, per germline. The CDR3 spans 14 residues. With 5 bases clipped from V and 7 bases from J, the junction kept 9 bases outside the gene matches. This clone appeared once. Antigen: not known. Here immunoSEQ multiplex PCR was the method, and the copy in TCRdb shows in-frame clones only, minus some. This sample yields about 95,000 clones, of which roughly 89% are seen a single time; 3.7% belongs to the top ten. The sequencing here drew on peripheral blood, taken on day 0 of AZD1222 vaccination. This sequence joins TRBV18 and TRBJ2-7; 9 nucleotides agree with TRBD1. The sequence derives from an adult in good health. CDR3 sequence (DNA): TGTGCCAGCTCATCCGGGACAGGGCTCGGGGAGCAGTACTTC. Amino acid sequence: CASSSGTGLGEQYF.